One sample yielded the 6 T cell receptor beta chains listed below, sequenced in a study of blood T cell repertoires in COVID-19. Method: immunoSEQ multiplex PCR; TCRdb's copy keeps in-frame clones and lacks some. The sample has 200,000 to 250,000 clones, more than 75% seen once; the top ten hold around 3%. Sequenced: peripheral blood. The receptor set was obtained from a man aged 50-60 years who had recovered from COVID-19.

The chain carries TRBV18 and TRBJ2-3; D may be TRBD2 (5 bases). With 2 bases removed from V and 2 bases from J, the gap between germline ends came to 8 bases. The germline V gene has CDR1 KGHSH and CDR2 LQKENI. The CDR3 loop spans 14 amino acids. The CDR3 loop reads CASSPGLATDTQYF. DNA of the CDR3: TGTGCCAGCTCACCAGGACTCGCCACAGATACGCAGTATTTT.

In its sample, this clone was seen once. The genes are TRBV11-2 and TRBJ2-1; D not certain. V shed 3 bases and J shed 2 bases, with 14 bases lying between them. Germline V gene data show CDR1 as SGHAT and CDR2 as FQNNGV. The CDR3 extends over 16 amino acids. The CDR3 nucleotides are TGTGCCAGCAGCTTCTCAACTTTAAGCGCCTACAATGAGCAGTTCTTC. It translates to CASSFSTLSAYNEQFF.

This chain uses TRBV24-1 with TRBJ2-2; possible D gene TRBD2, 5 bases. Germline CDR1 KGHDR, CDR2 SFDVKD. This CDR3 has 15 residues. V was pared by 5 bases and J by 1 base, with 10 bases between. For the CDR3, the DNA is TGTGCCACCAGTGGCCCAGGACTGAACACCGGGGAGCTGTTTTTT. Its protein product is CATSGPGLNTGELFF.

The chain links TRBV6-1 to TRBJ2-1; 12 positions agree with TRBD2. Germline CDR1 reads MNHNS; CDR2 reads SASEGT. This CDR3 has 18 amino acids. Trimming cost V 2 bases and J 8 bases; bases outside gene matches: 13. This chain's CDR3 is CASSERASGRVNGDEQFF. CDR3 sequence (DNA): TGTGCCAGCAGTGAAAGGGCTAGCGGGAGGGTTAATGGCGATGAGCAGTTCTTC.

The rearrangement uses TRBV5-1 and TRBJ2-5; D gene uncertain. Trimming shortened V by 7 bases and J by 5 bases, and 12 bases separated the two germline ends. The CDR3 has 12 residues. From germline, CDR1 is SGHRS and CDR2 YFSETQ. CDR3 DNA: TGCGCCAGCGCCATTGGCGGCGAGACCCAGTACTTC. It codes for CASAIGGETQYF.

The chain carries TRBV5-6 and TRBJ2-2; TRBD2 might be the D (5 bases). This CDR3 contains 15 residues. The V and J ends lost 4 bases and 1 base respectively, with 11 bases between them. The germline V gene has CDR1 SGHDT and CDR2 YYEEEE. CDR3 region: CASSRGGLNTGELFF. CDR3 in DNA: TGTGCCAGCAGCCGAGGCGGGTTGAACACCGGGGAGCTGTTTTTT.